This T cell receptor (beta chain) is drawn from a study of response to subunit inactivated influenza vaccine. This clonotype was counted many times. Its antigen remains unidentified. One entry per CDR3 protein, called by TCRdb with MiXCR from the RT-PCR reads. The sample lists just over 300,000 distinct CDR3 sequences, 20% to 25% occurring once. Deletions cut 5 bases from V and 3 bases from J, with 8 bases between. Germline V CDR1 and CDR2: LNHDA, SQIVND (reference sequence). This CDR3 spans 13 amino acids. Study observations and caveats: Authors suggested seasonal influenza vaccinations each recruit few new T cells.

V and J are TRBV19 and TRBJ1-5; unclear D gene. This specimen was PBMCs from blood, taken less than 22 months after vaccination. This receptor was obtained from a man between 50 and 69 years old who received an inactivated influenza vaccine. The CDR3 DNA is TGTGCCAGTAGTTGGCAGGTCAATCAGCCCCAGCATTTT. Protein sequence: CASSWQVNQPQHF.